The present entry profiles one T cell receptor beta chain with its context. Its antigen is unknown. Method: immunoSEQ multiplex PCR; TCRdb's copy keeps in-frame clones and lacks some. In the table there are about 84,000 clones, around nine tenths of which are singletons. This sample is part of a study of T cell responses to AZD1222 COVID-19 vaccine. Study-wide results and caveats: The repertoires were collected only after the peak T cell response. Epitopes outside B.1.351 and B.1.1.7 mutated regions reportedly drew nearly half of spike TCRs. White British donors predominated, females outnumbered males, and clonal diversity was possibly underestimated.

This CDR3 spans 17 amino acids. Trimming took off 4 bases at V and 8 bases at J, with 23 bases between the two ends. Germline lookup yields CDR1 SGHVS and CDR2 FQNEAQ. The input for sequencing was peripheral blood, taken on day 0 of AZD1222 vaccination. The sequence was obtained from an adult in good health. The chain uses TRBV7-8 and TRBJ1-4, with D maybe TRBD1 (5 bases). CDR3 amino acids: CASSSTFETVRREKLFF. In nucleotides, the CDR3 is TGTGCCAGCAGCTCGACTTTCGAGACAGTTAGAAGAGAAAAACTGTTTTTT.